This paragraph reports one T cell receptor beta chain. Its antigen is as yet unknown. Other DNA sequences within the sample encode an identical CDR3. This sample stems from a study of cytomegalovirus exposure and HLA in healthy donors. General study points: Associated with cytomegalovirus, according to the listing, were 150 to 200 TCR beta chains.

V lost 0 bases and J lost 2, with 4 bases in between. Germline CDR1 and CDR2: MNHEY and SMNVEV (reference sequence). This CDR3 comprises 13 residues. TCRdb's table, derived via immunoSEQ multiplex PCR, lists solely in-frame clones and lacks some. The table records 200,000 to 250,000 clones, approximately 88% of them present only once. The chain carries TRBV27 and TRBJ1-1; no definite D call. Sequenced: PBMCs. The sequence was obtained from a woman aged 25 to 39 in good health and CMV-seropositive. CDR3 loop: CASSLSLNTEAFF. The CDR3 coding sequence is TGTGCCAGCAGTTTATCGCTAAACACTGAAGCTTTCTTT.